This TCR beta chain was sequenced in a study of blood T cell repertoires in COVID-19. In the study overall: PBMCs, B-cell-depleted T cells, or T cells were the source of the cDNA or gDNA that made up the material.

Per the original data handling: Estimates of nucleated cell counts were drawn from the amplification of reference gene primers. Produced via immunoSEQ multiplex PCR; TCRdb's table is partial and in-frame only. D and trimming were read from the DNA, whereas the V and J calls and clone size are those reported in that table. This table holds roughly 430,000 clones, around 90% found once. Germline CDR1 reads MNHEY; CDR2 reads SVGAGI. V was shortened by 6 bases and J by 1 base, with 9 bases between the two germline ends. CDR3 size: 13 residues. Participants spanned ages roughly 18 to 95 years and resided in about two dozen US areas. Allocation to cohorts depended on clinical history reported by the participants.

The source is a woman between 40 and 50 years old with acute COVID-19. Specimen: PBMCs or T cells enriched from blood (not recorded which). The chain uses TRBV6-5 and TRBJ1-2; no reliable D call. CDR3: CASRLSINYGYTF. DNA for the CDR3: TGTGCCAGCAGATTATCTATTAACTATGGCTACACCTTC.